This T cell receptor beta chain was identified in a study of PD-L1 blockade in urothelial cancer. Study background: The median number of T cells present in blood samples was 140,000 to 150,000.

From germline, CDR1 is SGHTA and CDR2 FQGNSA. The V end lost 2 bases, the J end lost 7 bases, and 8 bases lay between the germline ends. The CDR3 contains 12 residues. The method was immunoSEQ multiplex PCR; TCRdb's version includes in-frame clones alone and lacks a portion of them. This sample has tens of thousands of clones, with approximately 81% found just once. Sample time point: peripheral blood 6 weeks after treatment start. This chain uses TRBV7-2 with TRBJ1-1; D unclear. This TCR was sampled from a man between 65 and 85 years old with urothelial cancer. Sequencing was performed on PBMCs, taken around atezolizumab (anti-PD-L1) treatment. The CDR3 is CASSLNALEAFF. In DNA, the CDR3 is TGTGCCAGCAGCTTAAACGCGCTTGAAGCTTTCTTT. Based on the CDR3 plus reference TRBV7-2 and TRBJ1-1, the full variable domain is GAGVSQSPSNKVTEKGKDVELRCDPISGHTALYWYRQSLGQGLEFLIYFQGNSAPDKSGLPSDRFSAERTGGSVSTLTIQRTQQEDSAVYLCASSLNALEAFFGQGTRLTVV.